This T cell receptor beta chain appears in the sequencing data of a study of T cells in Graves' hyperthyroidism and ophthalmopathy. Whole-study context: Before any treatment, at initial diagnosis, peripheral blood was collected. Points from the study as a whole: Ophthalmopathy could be told apart from stable hyperthyroidism with a 13 V-J model.

Amplification of TCR beta CDR3 regions used RNA as the template. An initial round of RT-PCR targeting the TCR CDR3 relied on the HTBI primer set. TCRdb called the multiplex PCR reads again in MiXCR, with one record for every CDR3 protein. The data hold approximately 150,000 distinct CDR3 sequences, with 9.4% observed a single time. CDR1 LGHDT and CDR2 YNNKEL come from the germline V gene (reference sequence). The V end lost 1 base, the J end lost 0 bases, and 10 bases lay between the germline ends. This CDR3 has 16 amino acids. This clonotype has more than one count but fewer than ten. The antigen remains unidentified. The authors obtained PBMCs from 10 ml of fresh peripheral blood.

Material for sequencing was blood. This TCR was recovered from a woman between 18 and 29 years old with Graves' hyperthyroidism that later progressed to Graves' ophthalmopathy. The chain has TRBV3-1 and TRBJ2-4; D is ambiguous. CDR3 in amino acids: CASSQVKQLAKNIQYF. CDR3 bases: TGTGCCAGCAGCCAAGTTAAGCAGTTAGCCAAAAACATTCAGTACTTC. Supplemented by reference TRBV3-1 and TRBJ2-4, the full variable domain reads DTAVSQTPKYLVTQMGNDKSIKCEQNLGHDTMYWYKQDSKKFLKIMFSYNNKELIINETVPNRFSPKSPDKAHLNLHINSLELGDSAVYFCASSQVKQLAKNIQYFGAGTRLSVL.